The 20 T cell receptor beta chains given below trace back to one sample, sequenced in a study of control samples from healthy donors and cancer patients. Assay used: immunoSEQ multiplex PCR; TCRdb lists only in-frame clones, some missing. Of 130,000 or so clones detected, approximately 90% appear once; the ten largest clones hold approximately 2.2%. The sequenced material came from blood. These TCRs come from a woman in her 50s in good health.

The rearrangement links TRBV5-1 to TRBJ2-7; D is ambiguous. CDR3 length equals 14 residues. V was clipped by 0 bases and J by 2 bases, with 9 bases between them. CDR1 and CDR2 (germline): SGHRS, YFSETQ. The CDR3 here is CASSLGTGAYEQYF. The DNA of the CDR3 is TGCGCCAGCAGCTTGGGAACTGGAGCCTACGAGCAGTACTTC.

The chain employs TRBV11-2 and TRBJ2-2, with 8 bases lining up with TRBD2. The J segment lost 2 bases and the V segment lost 5 bases, leaving 4 bases of the junction unmatched. The CDR3 totals 15 residues. CDR1 SGHAT and CDR2 FQNNGV come from the germline V gene. CDR3 region: CASSAGGDNTGELFF. In DNA, the CDR3 is TGTGCCAGCAGCGCCGGGGGGGATAACACCGGGGAGCTGTTTTTT.

The CDR3 nucleotides read TGTGCCAGCAGCTTCGCAGGTGGTGTGGGTCAGCCCCAGCATTTT. This codes for CASSFAGGVGQPQHF. This chain links TRBV7-9 with TRBJ1-5; D gene unclear. V lost 3 bases and J 6 bases, leaving 15 bases between the germline ends. The CDR3 contains 15 residues. Germline assignment: CDR1 SEHNR and CDR2 FQNEAQ (reference sequence).

The J gene is TRBJ2-1, the V gene TRBV10-2, with D possibly TRBD2 on 7 matching bases. The V and J ends lost 7 bases and 0 bases respectively, with 10 bases between them. The germline V gene has CDR1 WSHSY and CDR2 SAAADI. The CDR3 spans 14 residues. The DNA for the CDR3 is TGCGCCAGCAAGGGGGAGGGCTCCTACAATGAGCAGTTCTTC. Protein: CASKGEGSYNEQFF.

The chain employs TRBV3-1 (or the pseudogene TRBV3-2) and TRBJ2-7; D may be TRBD2 (6 bases). This CDR3 contains 14 residues. Germline V gene data show CDR1 as LGHDT and CDR2 as YNNKEL (reference sequence). V was cut by 1 base and J by 2 bases, with 9 bases left in between. The CDR3 spells CASSQAGGTYEQYF. The CDR3 DNA is TGTGCCAGCAGCCAAGCTGGCGGGACCTACGAGCAGTACTTC.

The rearrangement joins TRBV15 to TRBJ1-2; D ambiguous. Germline loops: CDR1 LNHNV, CDR2 YYDKDF (reference sequence). The CDR3 is 15 amino acids. Trimming pared 2 bases from V and 4 bases from J, leaving 14 bases between. The CDR3 coding sequence is TGTGCCACCAGCAGATCCCGGCAGTTACTCTATGGCTACACCTTC. It encodes CATSRSRQLLYGYTF.

V and J are TRBV13 and TRBJ2-7; D is perhaps TRBD1 (6 bases). Trimming took off 0 bases at V and 3 bases at J, with 9 bases between the two ends. CDR1 is PRHDT, CDR2 FYEKMQ, per germline (reference sequence). This CDR3 region has 14 residues. The CDR3 DNA sequence: TGTGCCAGCAGCTTAGGCAGGGGCGGCTACGAGCAGTACTTC. It specifies CASSLGRGGYEQYF.

The chain recombines TRBV5-5 with TRBJ2-6; D unclear. V dropped 2 bases and J dropped 1 base, with 4 bases sitting between them. Germline V lookup: CDR1 SGHKS, CDR2 YYEKEE (reference sequence). The CDR3 has 14 residues. CDR3 amino acids: CASSFPSGANVLTF. CDR3 nucleotide sequence: TGTGCCAGCAGCTTCCCGTCTGGGGCCAACGTCCTGACTTTC.

This clone was seen a few times. This sequence joins TRBV9 and TRBJ1-6, with D uncertain. The CDR3 runs 13 residues. The V and J ends lost 1 base and 9 bases respectively, with 8 bases between them. CDR1 is SGDLS, CDR2 YYNGEE, per germline. CDR3 sequence: CASSVTLGSPLHF. Written as DNA, the CDR3 is TGTGCCAGCAGCGTAACTTTAGGTTCACCCCTCCACTTT.

This chain joins TRBV7-9 and TRBJ1-1; possibly TRBD1 for D (6 bases). The length of the CDR3 is 15 residues. V dropped 3 bases and J dropped 4 bases, with 15 bases sitting between them. Germline assignment: CDR1 SEHNR and CDR2 FQNEAQ (reference sequence). CDR3 residues: CASSFDITGTTEAFF. The CDR3 DNA follows: TGTGCCAGCAGCTTCGACATCACAGGGACCACTGAAGCTTTCTTT.

The rearrangement links TRBV6-5 to TRBJ1-5; D uncertain. The CDR3 is made up of 15 amino acids. The V gene's germline CDR1 is MNHEY and CDR2 SVGAGI. Trimming stripped 6 bases from V and 1 base from J, with 13 bases between. The CDR3 spells CASRGASASNQPQHF. DNA of the CDR3: TGTGCCAGCAGGGGCGCCTCAGCAAGCAATCAGCCCCAGCATTTT.

This chain connects TRBV28 to TRBJ1-2; D is unclear. From germline, CDR1 is MDHEN and CDR2 SYDVKM. The CDR3 is 13 residues long. V was trimmed by 6 bases and J by 5 bases, leaving 13 bases between them. The DNA for the CDR3 is TGTGCCAGCAGAACGGGAGTGTTTTATGGCTACACCTTC. Its protein is CASRTGVFYGYTF.

V usage is TRBV14 and J usage is TRBJ2-5; D is unclear. This CDR3 has 12 amino acids. Germline V gene sequence: CDR1 SGHDN, CDR2 FVKESK. Trimming stripped 0 bases from V and 7 bases from J, with 6 bases between. The CDR3 loop reads CASSQDYGTQYF. The CDR3 DNA reads as TGTGCCAGCAGCCAAGATTATGGGACCCAGTACTTC.

This clone was seen once. The genes are TRBV29-1 and TRBJ1-2, with D possibly being TRBD1 (5 bases). The germline CDR1 and CDR2 sequences are SQVTM and ANQGSEA. V lost 5 bases and J lost 3, with 16 bases in between. This CDR3 spans 14 amino acids. The CDR3 region is CSVRTQGYDYGYTF. The CDR3 region has the DNA TGCAGCGTTCGAACTCAGGGATACGACTATGGCTACACCTTC.

This chain connects TRBV6-5 to TRBJ1-2, with D unclear. Germline V gene sequence: CDR1 MNHEY, CDR2 SVGAGI. V was shortened by 8 bases and J by 2 bases, with 18 bases between the two germline ends. The CDR3 sequence is 15 residues long. CDR3 nucleotide sequence: TGTGCCAGCTTCGCACTCGACTTGGGGAACTATGGCTACACCTTC. Its translation: CASFALDLGNYGYTF.

The chain recombines TRBV6-5 with TRBJ1-6; no reliable D call. The V gene lost 7 bases and the J gene lost 5 bases, with 12 bases spanning the gap. The CDR3 covers 14 residues. Germline V gene sequence: CDR1 MNHEY, CDR2 SVGAGI. CDR3 residues: CASTPSGNNSPLHF. CDR3 nucleotide sequence: TGTGCCAGCACCCCAAGCGGTAATAATTCACCCCTCCACTTT.

This chain joins TRBV19 and TRBJ1-2; D perhaps matches TRBD1 (6 bases). Germline V gene sequence: CDR1 LNHDA, CDR2 SQIVND (reference sequence). The V end lost 6 bases, the J end lost 2 bases, and 10 bases lay between the germline ends. There are 13 residues in the CDR3. For the CDR3, the DNA is TGTGCCAGTAGCCTCGGACAGAACTATGGCTACACCTTC. Its translation is CASSLGQNYGYTF.

The genes are TRBV14 and TRBJ2-3, with D possibly TRBD2 on 6 matching bases. The germline gives CDR1 SGHDN, CDR2 FVKESK. The V end lost 1 base, the J end lost 0 bases, and 17 bases lay between the germline ends. This CDR3 comprises 18 residues. The CDR3 DNA sequence: TGTGCCAGCAGCCAAGCTACGACTAGTTCGCCTAGCACAGATACGCAGTATTTT. Protein product: CASSQATTSSPSTDTQYF.

V usage is TRBV15 and J usage is TRBJ2-5; the D is unclear. CDR1 LNHNV and CDR2 YYDKDF come from the germline V gene (reference sequence). CDR3 length equals 12 residues. V lost 1 base and J lost 2, with 2 bases in between. The chain's CDR3 is CATSRGQETQYF. The CDR3 coding sequence is TGTGCCACCAGCAGAGGACAAGAGACCCAGTACTTC.

The count of this clone is one. The chain joins TRBV18 to TRBJ2-5, with D hard to call. The ends were cut back, 2 bases at V and 2 bases at J, with 3 bases in the middle. The CDR3 has 12 amino acids. From germline, CDR1 is KGHSH and CDR2 LQKENI. In DNA, the CDR3 is TGTGCCAGCTCACCAGTGCAAGAGACCCAGTACTTC. Amino acids: CASSPVQETQYF.